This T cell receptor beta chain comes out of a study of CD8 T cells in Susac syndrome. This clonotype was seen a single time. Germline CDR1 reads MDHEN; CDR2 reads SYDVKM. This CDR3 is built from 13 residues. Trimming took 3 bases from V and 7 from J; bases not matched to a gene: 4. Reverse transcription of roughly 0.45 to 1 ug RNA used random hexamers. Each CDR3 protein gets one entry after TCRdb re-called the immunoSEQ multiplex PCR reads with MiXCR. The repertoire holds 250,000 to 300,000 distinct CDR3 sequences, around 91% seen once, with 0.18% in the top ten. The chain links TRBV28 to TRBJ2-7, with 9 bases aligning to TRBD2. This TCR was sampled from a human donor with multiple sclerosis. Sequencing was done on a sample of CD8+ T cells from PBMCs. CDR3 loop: CASSFISGREQYF. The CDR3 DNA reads TGTGCCAGCAGTTTTATAAGCGGGAGGGAGCAGTACTTC.